This paragraph reports one TCR beta chain. Its antigen is not yet known. Base qualities are not recorded, but no much larger clone differs from it by a single base. These data come from a study of cytomegalovirus exposure and HLA in healthy donors (TCRdb year 2017). Context from the whole study: In an earlier analysis of under 750 of the donors, about 260 Gb of sequence data and 117 million unique TCR beta sequences from some 170 million T cells were reported. Roughly 310 gigabases of sequencing data and 70 million to 85 million unique TCR sequences were included in an early release covering roughly 600 HLA-typed donors. Of the 300 to 500 genotyped donors, 81% were placed in the genetic ancestry cluster associated with self-reported Caucasian donors. The study aimed to test whether signatures of past pathogen exposure could be identified by cataloging public T cell receptors. The study used immunosequencing to profile the T cell repertoires of hundreds of subjects and linked those repertoires to cytomegalovirus serostatus. A separate validation cohort of roughly 120 different subjects was used in addition to the roughly 700-subject first cohort. The study combined high-throughput TCR immunosequencing, statistical association of individual TCRs with disease status, and machine learning to predict cytomegalovirus infection status. In a later analysis, previously published TCR beta repertoires from 500 to 750 donors were re-analyzed and high-resolution HLA genotyping was added so that TCR occurrence patterns could be studied. The later analysis used no new phenotypic data to find candidate immune exposures, relying instead on TCR beta sequences and their occurrence across donors. In an earlier analysis of more than 550 of the donors, high-throughput TCR beta sequencing was used to judge whether each TCR beta V gene segment behaved as functional or pseudogenic. Donor age, sex, ethnicity and CMV serostatus were collected together with the repertoire data. Genome-wide SNP genotypes for about 60% of the roughly 670 donors were used in a later genetic analysis, which treated that subset as a discovery cohort. All discovery cohort repertoires had been generated using a single sequencing platform. HLA typing included class I and class II loci at four-digit resolution. The number of typed donors differed by locus: roughly 629-630 for A, B, C, DRB1 and DQB1; 500 to 550 for DQA1; approximately 610 for DPA1; and some 470 for DPB1. About 5 DR-DQ haplotypes were handled as single units for association and clustering, since linkage in the cohort was strong. Among roughly 370 genotyped donors of the cohort, an average of about 240,000 unique TCR beta nucleotide sequences were sequenced per donor, about a sixth of them non-productive.

The research as a whole found: Compared with the approximately 670-donor mean, donors in an Asian-associated ancestry cluster had fewer N-insertions in productive TCRs, according to a later genetic analysis. Strong co-occurrence of HLA alleles, especially DR and DQ, made assigning TCR associations to individual alleles difficult. A few of the identified cytomegalovirus-associated TCR beta chains were confirmed in vitro to be specific for cytomegalovirus antigens. The cohort was sequenced for TCR beta chains only, and without alpha or paired-chain data the features that could be detected were limited. A cluster of highly shared sequence variants was judged likely to represent a technical artifact of the sequencing pipeline. Because some donors lacked HLA typing at each locus, the association tests relied only on the typed subset. Broadly in line with IMGT annotations, most TCR beta V segments showed up in productive rearrangements about 87% or about 30% of the time in an earlier analysis of under 700 of the donors. The classifier was reported to diagnose cytomegalovirus status with high specificity and sensitivity in both the original cohort and the validation cohort. Linkage disequilibrium might explain the correlated functional status among segregating V segments, but an unknown experimental factor could not be excluded. The study gave a list of 150 to 200 TCR beta chains associated with cytomegalovirus. A later analysis found that TCR association rates varied across HLA loci, with DRB1 alleles showing the most associated TCRs and HLA-C alleles the fewest. According to a later analysis, parvovirus B19, influenza, CMV and Epstein-Barr virus appeared linked to several top co-occurrence clusters. The presence/absence analyses assumed that sequencing depth was roughly uniform across donors, and that assumption may not be true. Compared with equally common non-associated chains, HLA-associated TCR beta chains in a later analysis were more clonally expanded and had lower generation probabilities. Specific HLA alleles were associated with 15,000 to 20,000 TCR beta sequences at a false discovery rate of 0.05 in a later analysis. The authors suggested that the approach could potentially be generalized to other disease states and immunological phenotypes. About 15 rarely observed V segments, including chromosome 9 orphons, were excluded from the earlier analysis of approximately 500 of the donors because counts were too low. A further reported finding was that TCR beta sequences accurately predicted the HLA-A and HLA-B alleles for most subjects in the first cohort. While some public TCRs were present in many individuals, most TCR sequences turned up only very rarely across donors. A later genetic analysis associated a missense DCLRE1C variant with V-gene and J-gene trimming of TCR beta chains, and an independent cohort replicated the association. Most CMV-associated TCR beta chains appeared to be HLA-restricted in a later analysis, and the HLA associations seemed to be driven largely by CMV exposure. CMV serostatus was the only immune exposure information available for the cohort.

The cohort was made up of approximately 670 healthy bone marrow donors. At the time of sampling, every cohort member was nominally healthy, though immune exposures that went unrecorded were likely present. The donor tested CMV seronegative and was one of the 352 seronegative cohort members. Every donor gave a peripheral blood sample, and the peripheral blood mononuclear cells from that sample were used for TCR beta sequencing. The Qiagen DNeasy Blood Extraction Kit was used to extract genomic DNA from the blood cell samples. Receptor libraries were prepared by the immunoSEQ multiplex PCR assay. For the multiplex PCR, a mixture combining 60 forward primers for TCR Vbeta segments and 13 reverse primers for TCR Jbeta segments was used. The CDR3 region of rearranged TCR beta genes was amplified from genomic DNA by a multiplex PCR assay. On the Illumina HiSeq System, the amplified TCR beta libraries were sequenced as 87-base-pair reads. As for the original processing: A later analysis counted approximately 74 million unique TCR beta chains across the 700 or so repertoires, and approximately 11 million of these chains were shared by at least two donors. A nearest-neighbor algorithm error-corrected the raw reads and collapsed the reads into unique sequences, merging closely related sequences to remove PCR and sequencing errors. CDR3 sequences were aligned to IMGT reference sequences to assign V, D and J gene segments. Each retained sequence needed at least a six-nucleotide match to both a V gene segment and a J gene segment. A rearrangement counted as productive if the CDR3 had no stop codons and remained in frame with V and J, and every other rearrangement counted as non-productive. CDR3 was defined according to IMGT convention as the region running from the second conserved V-encoded cysteine to the conserved J-encoded phenylalanine. In an earlier analysis of around 570 of the donors, sequences lacking an unambiguous match to a single V gene segment were excluded. In an earlier analysis of approximately 500 of the donors, a V segment was called functional when productive rearrangements were above 56.7%, and segregating when the standard deviation between donors exceeded 5%. A statistical classification framework was built for diagnosing cytomegalovirus status from the catalog of TCR beta chain sequences. In a later analysis, TCR nucleotide sequences were compared against IMGT/GENE-DB human TR gene sequences so that V and J genes could be assigned. Using the TCRdist pipeline, a later analysis assigned CDR3 sequences along with most-parsimonious VDJ recombination scenarios. In a later analysis, each TCR beta chain was defined by its CDR3 amino acid sequence together with its V-gene family, and reads lacking a unique V-gene family were excluded. A later analysis removed 500 to 600 highly shared, low-generation-probability nucleotide sequences to deal with suspected cross-contamination and a sequencing artifact. In a later analysis, a clonal expansion index for each public chain was calculated from normalized within-repertoire ranks of inferred template counts. In a later analysis, generation probabilities were computed using a VDJ recombination model fitted to out-of-frame rearrangements, and the results were checked against IGoR. Hypergeometric tests were used in a later analysis to score TCR-TCR, TCR-HLA and TCR-CMV co-occurrence, with a repertoire-size bias correction applied to the TCR pairs. A later analysis estimated false discovery rates by permuting HLA or CMV assignments 20 times. In a later analysis, co-occurring TCRs were grouped using DBSCAN, with TCRdist sequence similarity added in when clustering inside HLA-allele-positive subsets. Co-occurrence clustering excluded repertoires with fewer than 30,000 or more than 120,000 public chains, plus five with anomalous nucleotide sharing. TCRdb limited this immuneACCESS table to in-frame rearrangements with V and J called. A share of clones is missing; checked studies link under half to unresolved V genes, and the rest is unexplained. That table gives V, J and clone size, and the DNA gave D and trimming. For this sample there are about 83,000 clones; 65% to 80% appear just once. The top ten constitute more than 3.5% of the sample.

This clonotype was sampled from a man aged 55-75 years in good health and CMV-seronegative. The material sequenced was PBMCs.

The CDR3 protein: CASRTPPASCQFF. The sequenced DNA is TGTGCAAGTCGCACGCCGCCGGCTAGCTGTCAGTTCTTC. This chain joins TRBV12-2 to TRBJ2-1; whether TRBD2, the table's D call, matches the DNA was not checked. TRBV12-2 is a recognized pseudogene. The CDR3 spans 13 residues, from the cysteine through the phenylalanine. Just the 39-base CDR3 DNA is kept, in frame starting at base 1.